This entry features one TCR beta chain sequence. This sample was taken from a study of CD8 T cells in Susac syndrome. Peripheral blood CD8+ and CD4+ T cells were profiled by TCR beta sequencing. With random hexamers, reverse transcription was performed on about 0.5 to 1 ug of RNA. TCRdb redid the calling of the immunoSEQ multiplex PCR reads with MiXCR, one entry per CDR3 protein. This table has some 190,000 distinct CDR3 sequences, less than 95% appearing once. The source is a human donor with Susac syndrome. Sequences were obtained from CD4+ T cells from PBMCs.

CDR3 DNA: TGTGCCAGCAGCGTAATGGCACAGGGGATTGAAGCTTTCTTT. As protein: CASSVMAQGIEAFF. This chain connects TRBV7-2 to TRBJ1-1, with 7 positions matching TRBD1. Germline V lookup: CDR1 SGHTA, CDR2 FQGNSA. The CDR3 has 14 amino acids. V was clipped by 5 bases and J by 7 bases; unmatched bases: 10.